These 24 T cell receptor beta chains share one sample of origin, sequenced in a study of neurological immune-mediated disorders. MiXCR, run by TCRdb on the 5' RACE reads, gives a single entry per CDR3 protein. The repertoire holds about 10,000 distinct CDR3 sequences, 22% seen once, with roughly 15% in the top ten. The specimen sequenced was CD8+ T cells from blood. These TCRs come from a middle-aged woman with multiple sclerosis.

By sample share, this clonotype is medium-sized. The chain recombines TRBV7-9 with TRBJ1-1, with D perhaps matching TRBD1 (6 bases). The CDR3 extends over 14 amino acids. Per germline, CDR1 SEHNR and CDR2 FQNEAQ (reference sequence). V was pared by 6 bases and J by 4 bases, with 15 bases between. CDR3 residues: CASRLREGGTEAFF. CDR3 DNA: TGTGCCAGCAGACTCAGGGAAGGGGGCACTGAAGCTTTCTTT. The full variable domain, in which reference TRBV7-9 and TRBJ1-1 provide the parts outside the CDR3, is DTGVSQNPRHKITKRGQNVTFRCDPISEHNRLYWYRQTLGQGPEFLTYFQNEAQLEKSRLLSDRFSAERPKGSFSTLEIQRTEQGDSAMYLCASRLREGGTEAFFGQGTRLTVV.

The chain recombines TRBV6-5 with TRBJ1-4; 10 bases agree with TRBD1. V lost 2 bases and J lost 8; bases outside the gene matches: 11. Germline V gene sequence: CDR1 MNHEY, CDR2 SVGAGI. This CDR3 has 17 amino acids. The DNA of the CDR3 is TGTGCCAGCAGTTACCTATCGGGACAGGGGAAACGGGAAAAACTGTTTTTT. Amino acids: CASSYLSGQGKREKLFF.

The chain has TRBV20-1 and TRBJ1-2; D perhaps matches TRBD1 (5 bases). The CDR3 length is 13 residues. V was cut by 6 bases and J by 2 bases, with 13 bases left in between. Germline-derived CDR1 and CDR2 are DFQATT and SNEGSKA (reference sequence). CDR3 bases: TGCAGTGCGGGGGACGGGGTAAACTATGGCTACACCTTC. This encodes CSAGDGVNYGYTF.

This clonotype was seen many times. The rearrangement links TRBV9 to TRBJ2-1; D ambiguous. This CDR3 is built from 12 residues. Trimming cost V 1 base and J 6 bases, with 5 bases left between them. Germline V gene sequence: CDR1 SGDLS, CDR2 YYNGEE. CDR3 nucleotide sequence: TGTGCCAGCAGCGTATCAGGCAATGAGCAGTTCTTC. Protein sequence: CASSVSGNEQFF.

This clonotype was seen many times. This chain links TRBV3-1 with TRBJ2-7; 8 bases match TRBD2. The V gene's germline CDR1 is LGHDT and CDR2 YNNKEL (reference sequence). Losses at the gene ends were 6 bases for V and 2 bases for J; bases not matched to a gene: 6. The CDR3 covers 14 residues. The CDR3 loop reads CASRPSGGPYEQYF. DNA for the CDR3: TGTGCCAGCAGGCCGAGCGGGGGACCCTACGAGCAGTACTTC.

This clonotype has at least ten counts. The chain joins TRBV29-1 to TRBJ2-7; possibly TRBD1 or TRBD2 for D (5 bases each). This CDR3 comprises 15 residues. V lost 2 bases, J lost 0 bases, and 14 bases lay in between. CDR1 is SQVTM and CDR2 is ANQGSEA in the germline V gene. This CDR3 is CSVEIWDGPSYEQYF. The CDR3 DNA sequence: TGCAGCGTTGAAATCTGGGACGGACCCTCCTACGAGCAGTACTTC.

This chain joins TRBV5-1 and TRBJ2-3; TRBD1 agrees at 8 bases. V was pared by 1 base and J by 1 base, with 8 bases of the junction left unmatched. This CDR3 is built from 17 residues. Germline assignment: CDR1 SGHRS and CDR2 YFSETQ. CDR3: CASSLLSTGDGTDTQYF. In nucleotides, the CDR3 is TGCGCCAGCAGCTTGCTCTCGACAGGGGACGGCACAGATACGCAGTATTTT.

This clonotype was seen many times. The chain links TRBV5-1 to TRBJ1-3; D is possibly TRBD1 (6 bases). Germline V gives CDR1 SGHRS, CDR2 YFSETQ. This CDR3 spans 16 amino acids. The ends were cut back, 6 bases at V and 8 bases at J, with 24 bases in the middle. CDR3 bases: TGCGCCAGCACCCCCGGGGGCTACGGGGCCGGAGACACCATATATTTT. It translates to CASTPGGYGAGDTIYF.

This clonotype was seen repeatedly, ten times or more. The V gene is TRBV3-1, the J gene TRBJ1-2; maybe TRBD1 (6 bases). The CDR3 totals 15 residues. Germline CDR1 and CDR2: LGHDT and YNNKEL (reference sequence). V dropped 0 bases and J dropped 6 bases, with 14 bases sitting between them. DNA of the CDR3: TGTGCCAGCAGCCAAGATTGGACAGCCAAAAATGGCTACACCTTC. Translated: CASSQDWTAKNGYTF.

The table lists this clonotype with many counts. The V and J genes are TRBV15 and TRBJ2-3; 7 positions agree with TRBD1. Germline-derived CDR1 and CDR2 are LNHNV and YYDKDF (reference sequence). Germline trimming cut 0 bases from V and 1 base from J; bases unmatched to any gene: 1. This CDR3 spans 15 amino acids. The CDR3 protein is CATSRDQGGTDTQYF. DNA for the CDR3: TGTGCCACCAGCAGAGATCAGGGGGGCACAGATACGCAGTATTTT.

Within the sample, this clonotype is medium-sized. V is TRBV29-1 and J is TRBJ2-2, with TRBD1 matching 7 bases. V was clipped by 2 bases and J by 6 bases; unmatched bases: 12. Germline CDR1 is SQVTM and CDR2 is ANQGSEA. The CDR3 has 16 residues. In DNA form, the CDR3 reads TGCAGCGTTGAAAGGAATGGGCAGGGGGAAGCCGGGGAGCTGTTTTTT. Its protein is CSVERNGQGEAGELFF.

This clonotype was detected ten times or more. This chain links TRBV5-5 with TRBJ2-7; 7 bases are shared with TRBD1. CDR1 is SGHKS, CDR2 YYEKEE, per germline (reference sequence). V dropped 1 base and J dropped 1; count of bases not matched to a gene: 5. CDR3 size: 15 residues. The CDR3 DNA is TGTGCCAGCAGCTTGAATGTACAGGGGTCCTACGAGCAGTACTTC. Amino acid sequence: CASSLNVQGSYEQYF.

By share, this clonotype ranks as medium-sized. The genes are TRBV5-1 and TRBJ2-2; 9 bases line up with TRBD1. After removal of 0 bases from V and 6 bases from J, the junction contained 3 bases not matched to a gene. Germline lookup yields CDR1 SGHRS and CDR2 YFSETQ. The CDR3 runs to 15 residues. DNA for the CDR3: TGCGCCAGCAGCTTGGTTACAGGGGGCTCCGGGGAGCTGTTTTTT. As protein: CASSLVTGGSGELFF.

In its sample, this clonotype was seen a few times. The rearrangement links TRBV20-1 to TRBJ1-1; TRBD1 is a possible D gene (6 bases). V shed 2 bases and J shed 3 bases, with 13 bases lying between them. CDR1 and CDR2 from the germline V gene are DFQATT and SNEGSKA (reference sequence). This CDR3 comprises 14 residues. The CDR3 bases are TGCAGTGCTAGAAAGACGGGGGGCGACACTGAAGCTTTCTTT. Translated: CSARKTGGDTEAFF.

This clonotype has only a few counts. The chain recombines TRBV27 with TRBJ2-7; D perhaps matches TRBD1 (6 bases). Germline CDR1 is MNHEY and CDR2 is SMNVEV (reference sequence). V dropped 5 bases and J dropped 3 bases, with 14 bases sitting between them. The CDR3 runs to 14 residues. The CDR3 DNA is TGTGCCAGCAGTCTAGCACAGGGCTACTACGAGCAGTACTTC. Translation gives CASSLAQGYYEQYF.

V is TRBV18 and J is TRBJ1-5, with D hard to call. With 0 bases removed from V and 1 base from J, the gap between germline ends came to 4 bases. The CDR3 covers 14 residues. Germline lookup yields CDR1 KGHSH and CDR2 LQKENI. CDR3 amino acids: CASSPPESNQPQHF. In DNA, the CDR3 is TGTGCCAGCTCACCACCGGAAAGCAATCAGCCCCAGCATTTT.

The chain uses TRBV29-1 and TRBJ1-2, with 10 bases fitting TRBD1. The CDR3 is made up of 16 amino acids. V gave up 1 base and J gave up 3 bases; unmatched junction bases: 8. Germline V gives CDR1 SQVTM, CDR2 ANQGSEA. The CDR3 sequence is CSVEVPGQGVYYGYTF. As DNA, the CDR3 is TGCAGCGTTGAAGTCCCAGGACAGGGGGTGTACTATGGCTACACCTTC.

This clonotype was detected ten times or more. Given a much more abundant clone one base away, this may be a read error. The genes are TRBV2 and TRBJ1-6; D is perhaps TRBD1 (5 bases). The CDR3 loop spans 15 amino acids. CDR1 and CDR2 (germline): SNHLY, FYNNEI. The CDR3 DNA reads TGTGTCAGCACCGGATGGGGGTTCGATAATTCACCCCTCCACTTT. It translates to CVSTGWGFDNSPLHF.

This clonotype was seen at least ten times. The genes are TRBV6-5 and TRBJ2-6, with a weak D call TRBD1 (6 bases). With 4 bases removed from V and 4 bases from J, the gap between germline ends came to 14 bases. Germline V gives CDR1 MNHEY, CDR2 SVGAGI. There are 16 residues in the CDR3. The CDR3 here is CASSFFGGLGANVLTF. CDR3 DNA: TGTGCCAGCAGTTTCTTTGGGGGCCTGGGGGCCAACGTCCTGACTTTC.

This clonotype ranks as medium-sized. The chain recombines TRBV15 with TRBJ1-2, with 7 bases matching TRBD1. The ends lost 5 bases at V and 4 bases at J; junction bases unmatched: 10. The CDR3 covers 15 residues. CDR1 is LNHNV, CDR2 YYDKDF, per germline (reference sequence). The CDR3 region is CATSGLGGGGYGYTF. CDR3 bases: TGTGCCACCAGCGGCTTAGGGGGCGGTGGCTATGGCTACACCTTC.

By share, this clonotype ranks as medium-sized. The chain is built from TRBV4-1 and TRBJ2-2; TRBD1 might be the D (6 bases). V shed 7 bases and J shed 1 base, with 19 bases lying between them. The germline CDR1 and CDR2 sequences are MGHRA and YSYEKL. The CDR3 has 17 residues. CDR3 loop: CASNHAPGTLNTGELFF. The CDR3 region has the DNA TGCGCCAGCAACCATGCACCCGGGACATTGAACACCGGGGAGCTGTTTTTT.

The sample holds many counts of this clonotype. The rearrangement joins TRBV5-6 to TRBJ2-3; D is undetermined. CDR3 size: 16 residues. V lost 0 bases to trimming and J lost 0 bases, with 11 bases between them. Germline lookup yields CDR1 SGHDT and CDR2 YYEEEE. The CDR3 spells CASSLASLESTDTQYF. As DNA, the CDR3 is TGTGCCAGCAGCTTGGCAAGTCTAGAAAGCACAGATACGCAGTATTTT. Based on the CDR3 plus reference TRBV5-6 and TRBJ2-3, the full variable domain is DAGVTQSPTHLIKTRGQQVTLRCSPKSGHDTVSWYQQALGQGPQFIFQYYEEEERQRGNFPDRFSGHQFPNYSSELNVNALLLGDSALYLCASSLASLESTDTQYFGPGTRLTVL.

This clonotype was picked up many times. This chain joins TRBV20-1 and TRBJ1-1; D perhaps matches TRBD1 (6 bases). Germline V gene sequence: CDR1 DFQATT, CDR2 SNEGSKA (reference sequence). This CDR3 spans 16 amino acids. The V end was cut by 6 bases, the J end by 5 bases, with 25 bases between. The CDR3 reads CSAFPGQGGYGTEAFF. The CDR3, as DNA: TGCAGTGCCTTTCCGGGACAAGGGGGTTATGGGACTGAAGCTTTCTTT.

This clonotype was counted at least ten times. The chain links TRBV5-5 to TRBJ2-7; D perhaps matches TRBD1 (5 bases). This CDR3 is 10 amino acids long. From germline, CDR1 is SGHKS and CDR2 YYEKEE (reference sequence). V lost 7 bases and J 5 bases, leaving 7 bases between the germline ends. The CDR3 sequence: CASGQHEQYF. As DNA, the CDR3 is TGTGCCAGCGGACAACACGAGCAGTACTTC.